This passage covers 8 T cell receptor beta chains from one sample sequenced in a study of technical replicates of blood from a few donors. Libraries were prepared by immunoSEQ multiplex PCR; TCRdb keeps only in-frame clonotypes and omits some of them. The profile shows 50,000 to 70,000 clones, just under 95% of them singletons. Sequenced input: PBMCs. The receptors derive from a human donor in good health. Some clones in this sample may be carry-over from other donors' samples.

The chain is built from TRBV2 and TRBJ2-3; a possible D gene is TRBD1 (6 bases). The V and J ends lost 3 bases and 3 bases respectively, with 16 bases between them. The CDR3 runs to 16 residues. The germline gives CDR1 SNHLY, CDR2 FYNNEI. The CDR3 sequence is CASSDGRGGGTDTQYF. The CDR3 DNA is TGTGCCAGCAGTGATGGCCGAGGGGGTGGTACAGATACGCAGTATTTT.

This chain joins TRBV27 and TRBJ2-7; D is possibly TRBD2 (6 bases). CDR3 length: 16 residues. Germline CDR1 and CDR2: MNHEY and SMNVEV (reference sequence). V was shortened by 6 bases and J by 0 bases, with 18 bases between the two germline ends. The CDR3 loop is CASRHQSWGDSYEQYF. The CDR3, as DNA: TGTGCCAGCAGACACCAATCGTGGGGGGACTCCTACGAGCAGTACTTC.

The rearrangement joins TRBV5-4 to TRBJ2-7; no clear D. Germline lookup yields CDR1 SGHNT and CDR2 YYREEE (reference sequence). The CDR3 is 13 amino acids. Trimming took off 4 bases at V and 0 bases at J, with 8 bases between the two ends. CDR3 nucleotides: TGTGCCAGCAGCCTTAAAAACTCCTACGAGCAGTACTTC. Its protein is CASSLKNSYEQYF.

The chain recombines TRBV7-8 with TRBJ1-4, with D perhaps TRBD1 (6 bases). This CDR3 comprises 16 residues. Germline V lookup: CDR1 SGHVS, CDR2 FQNEAQ. V was trimmed by 5 bases and J by 0 bases, leaving 13 bases between them. The CDR3 region has the DNA TGTGCCAGCAGCCGAGGACAGTTTGCAACTAATGAAAAACTGTTTTTT. Translation: CASSRGQFATNEKLFF.

The genes are TRBV6-1 and TRBJ1-1, with 7 bases aligning to TRBD1. CDR1 is MNHNS and CDR2 is SASEGT in the germline V gene. The CDR3 covers 14 residues. J lost 5 bases, V lost 8 bases, and 11 bases had no gene match. Written as DNA, the CDR3 is TGTGCCAGCTCGTTAGGGGGCGGGCGGACTGAAGCTTTCTTT. It encodes CASSLGGGRTEAFF.

The gene calls are TRBV7-3 and TRBJ2-1, with TRBD2 matching 9 bases. The ends lost 5 bases at V and 8 bases at J; junction bases unmatched: 10. There are 15 residues in the CDR3. CDR1 and CDR2 (germline): SGHTA, FQGTGA. DNA for the CDR3: TGTGCCAGCAGCCCGGGACTAGCTATAACGGATGAGCAGTTCTTC. Translated, it gives CASSPGLAITDEQFF.

The CDR3 nucleotides are TGTGCCACCAGCAGAGACCCAGGGGATACGCAGTATTTT. Amino acids: CATSRDPGDTQYF. The V and J genes are TRBV15 and TRBJ2-3; maybe TRBD1 (5 bases). There are 13 residues in the CDR3. CDR1 is LNHNV and CDR2 is YYDKDF in the germline V gene (reference sequence). Between the trimmed V and J ends, which lost 0 bases and 6 bases, there was a span of 7 bases.

The chain employs TRBV4-3 and TRBJ2-7, with TRBD1 matching over 8 bases. Germline V gives CDR1 LGHNA, CDR2 YSLEER. The CDR3 covers 14 residues. V lost 1 base to trimming and J lost 4 bases; unmatched junction nucleotides: 3. The CDR3 DNA is TGCGCCAGCAGCCAAGGTCGACAGGGGTACGAGCAGTACTTC. It specifies CASSQGRQGYEQYF.